This note documents a single T cell receptor (beta chain) sequence. The CDR3 length is 20 residues. Germline CDR1 reads LGHNA; CDR2 reads YNFKEQ. Trimming took 0 bases from V and 4 from J; bases not matched to a gene: 13. These data are taken from a study of technical replicates of blood from several donors. Data came from immunoSEQ multiplex PCR; TCRdb stores just in-frame clones and leaves some out. The profile shows under 15,000 clones, 85% to 95% of them singletons. The sequenced sample consisted of PBMCs. The rearrangement uses TRBV4-2 and TRBJ1-4; 11 positions agree with TRBD1. The receptor comes from a human donor in good health. The CDR3 region has the DNA TGTGCCAGCAGCCAAGAGAAGGGGTGGACAGGGGGCGATGATAATGAAAAACTGTTTTTT. Amino acid sequence: CASSQEKGWTGGDDNEKLFF.